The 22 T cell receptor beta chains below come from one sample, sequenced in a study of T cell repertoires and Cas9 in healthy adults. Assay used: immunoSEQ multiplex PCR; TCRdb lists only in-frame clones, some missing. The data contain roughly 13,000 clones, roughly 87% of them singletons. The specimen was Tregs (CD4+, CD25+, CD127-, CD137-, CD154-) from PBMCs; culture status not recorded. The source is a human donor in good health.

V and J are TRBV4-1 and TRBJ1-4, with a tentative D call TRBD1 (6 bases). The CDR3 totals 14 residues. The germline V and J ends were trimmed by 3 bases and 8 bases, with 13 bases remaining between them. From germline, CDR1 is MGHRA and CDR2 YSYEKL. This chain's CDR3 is CASSQHRAEEKLFF. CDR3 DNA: TGCGCCAGCAGCCAGCACAGGGCTGAGGAAAAACTGTTTTTT.

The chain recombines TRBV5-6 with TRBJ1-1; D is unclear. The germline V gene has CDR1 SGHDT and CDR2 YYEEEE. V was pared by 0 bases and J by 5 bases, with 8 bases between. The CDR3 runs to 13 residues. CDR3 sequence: CASSLAQTTEAFF. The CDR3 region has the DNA TGTGCCAGCAGCTTGGCGCAGACAACTGAAGCTTTCTTT.

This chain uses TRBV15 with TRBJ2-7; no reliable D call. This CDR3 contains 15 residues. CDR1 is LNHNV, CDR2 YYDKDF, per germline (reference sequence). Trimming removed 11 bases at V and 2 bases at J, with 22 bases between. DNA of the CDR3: TGTGCCTACGCCCCCCACGGCGGCCAGACCTACGAGCAGTACGTC. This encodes CAYAPHGGQTYEQYV.

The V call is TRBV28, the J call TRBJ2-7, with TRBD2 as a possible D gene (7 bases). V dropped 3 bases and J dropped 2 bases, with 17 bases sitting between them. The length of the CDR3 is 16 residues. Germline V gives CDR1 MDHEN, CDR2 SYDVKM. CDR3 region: CASSFRGGPDPYEQYV. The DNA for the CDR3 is TGTGCCAGCAGTTTTAGGGGGGGGCCGGACCCCTACGAGCAGTACGTC.

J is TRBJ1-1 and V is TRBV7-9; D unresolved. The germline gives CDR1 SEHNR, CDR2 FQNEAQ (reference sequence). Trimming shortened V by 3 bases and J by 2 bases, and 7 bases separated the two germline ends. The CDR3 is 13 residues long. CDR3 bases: TGTGCCAGCAGCTTTAGCTCCAACACTGAAGCTTTCTTT. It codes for CASSFSSNTEAFF. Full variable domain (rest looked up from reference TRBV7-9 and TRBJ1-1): DTGVSQNPRHKITKRGQNVTFRCDPISEHNRLYWYRQTLGQGPEFLTYFQNEAQLEKSRLLSDRFSAERPKGSFSTLEIQRTEQGDSAMYLCASSFSSNTEAFFGQGTRLTVV.

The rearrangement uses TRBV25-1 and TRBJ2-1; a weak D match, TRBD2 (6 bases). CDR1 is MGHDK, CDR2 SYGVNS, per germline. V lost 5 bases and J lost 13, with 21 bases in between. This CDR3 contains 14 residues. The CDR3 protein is CASSLGGVSGSQFF. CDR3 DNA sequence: TGTGCCAGCAGTCTAGGCGGGGTGAGTGGGAGTCAGTTCTTC.

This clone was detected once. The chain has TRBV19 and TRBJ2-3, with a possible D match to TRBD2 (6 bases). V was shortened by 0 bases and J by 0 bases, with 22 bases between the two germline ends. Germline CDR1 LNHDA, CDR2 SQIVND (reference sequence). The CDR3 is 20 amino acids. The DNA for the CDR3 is TGTGCCAGTAGTATAGATTCCCACCGGGGGTTAGTCGGGAGCACAGATACGCAGTATTTT. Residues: CASSIDSHRGLVGSTDTQYF.

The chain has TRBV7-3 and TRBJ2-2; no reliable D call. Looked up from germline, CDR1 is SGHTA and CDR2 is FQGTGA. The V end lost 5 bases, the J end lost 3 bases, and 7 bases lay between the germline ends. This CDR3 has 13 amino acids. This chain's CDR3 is CASSQDDTGELFF. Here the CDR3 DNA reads TGTGCCAGCAGCCAGGACGACACCGGGGAGCTGTTTTTT.

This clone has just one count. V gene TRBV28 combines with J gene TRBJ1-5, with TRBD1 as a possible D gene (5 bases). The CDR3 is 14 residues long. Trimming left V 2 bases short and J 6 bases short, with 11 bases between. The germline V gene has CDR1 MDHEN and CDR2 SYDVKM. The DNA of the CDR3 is TGTGCCAGCAGTTTAAGTCTAGGGGTTCAGCCCCAGCATTTT. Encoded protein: CASSLSLGVQPQHF.

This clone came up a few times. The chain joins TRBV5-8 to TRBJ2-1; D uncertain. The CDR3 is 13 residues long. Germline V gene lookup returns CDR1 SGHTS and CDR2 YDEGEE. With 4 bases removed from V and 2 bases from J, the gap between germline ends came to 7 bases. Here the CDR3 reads CASSLQAYNEQFF. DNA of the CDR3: TGTGCCAGCAGCCTCCAGGCCTACAATGAGCAGTTCTTC.

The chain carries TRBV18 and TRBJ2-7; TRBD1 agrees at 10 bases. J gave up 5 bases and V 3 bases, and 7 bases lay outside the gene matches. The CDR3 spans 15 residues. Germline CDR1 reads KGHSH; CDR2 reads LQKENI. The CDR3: CASSPTGTGEDEQYF. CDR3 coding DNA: TGTGCCAGCTCACCTACCGGGACAGGGGAGGACGAGCAGTACTTC.

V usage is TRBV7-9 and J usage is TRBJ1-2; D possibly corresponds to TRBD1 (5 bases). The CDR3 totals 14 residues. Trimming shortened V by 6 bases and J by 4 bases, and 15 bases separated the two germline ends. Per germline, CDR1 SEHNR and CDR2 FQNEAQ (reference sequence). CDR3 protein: CASRSDRPPYGYTF. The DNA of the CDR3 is TGTGCCAGCAGATCCGACAGACCCCCCTATGGCTACACCTTC.

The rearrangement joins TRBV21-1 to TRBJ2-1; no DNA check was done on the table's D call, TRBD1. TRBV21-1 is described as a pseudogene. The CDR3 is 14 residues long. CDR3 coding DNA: TGTGCCAGCACCACAGGACAGGGTGGGAATGAGCAGTTCTTC. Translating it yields CASTTGQGGNEQFF.

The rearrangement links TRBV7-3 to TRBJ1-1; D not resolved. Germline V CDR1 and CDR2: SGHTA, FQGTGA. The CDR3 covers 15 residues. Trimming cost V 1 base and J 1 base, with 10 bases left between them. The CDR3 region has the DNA TGTGCCAGCAGCTTAATACGGCAGGCGAACACTGAAGCTTTCTTT. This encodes CASSLIRQANTEAFF.

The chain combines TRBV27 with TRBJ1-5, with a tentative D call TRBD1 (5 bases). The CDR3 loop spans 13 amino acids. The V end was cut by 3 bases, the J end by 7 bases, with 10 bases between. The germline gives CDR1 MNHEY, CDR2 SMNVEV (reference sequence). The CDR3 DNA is TGTGCCAGCAGTTTCCAGGGAACCCAGCCCCAGCATTTT. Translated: CASSFQGTQPQHF.

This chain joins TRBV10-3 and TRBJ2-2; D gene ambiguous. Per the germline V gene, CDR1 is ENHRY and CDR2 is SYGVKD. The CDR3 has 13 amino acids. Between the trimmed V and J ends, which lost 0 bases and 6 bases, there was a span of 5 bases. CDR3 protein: CAISESAPGELFF. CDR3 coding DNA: TGTGCCATCAGTGAGTCTGCCCCCGGGGAGCTGTTTTTT.

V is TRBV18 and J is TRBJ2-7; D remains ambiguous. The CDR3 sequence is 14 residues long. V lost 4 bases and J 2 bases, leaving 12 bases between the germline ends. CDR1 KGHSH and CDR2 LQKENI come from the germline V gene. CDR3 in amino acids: CASSRPTSTYEQYF. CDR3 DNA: TGTGCCAGCTCACGTCCGACGTCTACCTACGAGCAGTACTTC.

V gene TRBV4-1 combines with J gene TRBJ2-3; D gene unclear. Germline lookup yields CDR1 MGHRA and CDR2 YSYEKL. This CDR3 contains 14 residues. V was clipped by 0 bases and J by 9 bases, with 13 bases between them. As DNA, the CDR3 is TGCGCCAGCAGCCAAGAAATGGAACAGAGGACGCAGTATTTT. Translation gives CASSQEMEQRTQYF.

The CDR3 loop is CASSQDINSPLHF. The CDR3 region has the DNA TGCGCCAGCAGCCAAGATATTAATTCACCCCTCCACTTT. This chain connects TRBV4-1 to TRBJ1-6; D is unclear. Trimming took off 0 bases at V and 6 bases at J, with 3 bases between the two ends. The CDR3 has 13 residues. The germline V gene encodes CDR1 MGHRA and CDR2 YSYEKL.

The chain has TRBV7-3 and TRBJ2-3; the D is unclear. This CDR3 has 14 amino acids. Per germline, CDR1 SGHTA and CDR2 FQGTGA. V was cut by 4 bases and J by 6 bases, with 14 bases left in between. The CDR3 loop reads CASSSGPSADTQYF. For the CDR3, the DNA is TGTGCCAGCAGCTCCGGGCCCTCCGCCGATACGCAGTATTTT. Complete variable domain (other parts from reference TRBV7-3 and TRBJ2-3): GAGVSQTPSNKVTEKGKYVELRCDPISGHTALYWYRQSLGQGPEFLIYFQGTGAADDSGLPNDRFFAVRPEGSVSTLKIQRTERGDSAVYLCASSSGPSADTQYFGPGTRLTVL.

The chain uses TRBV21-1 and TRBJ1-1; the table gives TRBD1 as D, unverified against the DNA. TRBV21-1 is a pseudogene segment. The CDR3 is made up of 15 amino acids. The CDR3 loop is CASSHGGTGRTEAFF. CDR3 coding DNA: TGTGCCAGCAGTCACGGTGGGACAGGGCGGACTGAAGCTTTCTTT.

This chain's CDR3 is CASSWTDYGYTF. CDR3 sequence (DNA): TGTGCCAGCAGCTGGACAGATTATGGCTACACCTTC. V and J are TRBV28 and TRBJ1-2; D possibly corresponds to TRBD1 (6 bases). Germline CDR1 MDHEN, CDR2 SYDVKM. Deletions cut 6 bases from V and 5 bases from J, with 10 bases between. The CDR3 is made up of 12 amino acids.